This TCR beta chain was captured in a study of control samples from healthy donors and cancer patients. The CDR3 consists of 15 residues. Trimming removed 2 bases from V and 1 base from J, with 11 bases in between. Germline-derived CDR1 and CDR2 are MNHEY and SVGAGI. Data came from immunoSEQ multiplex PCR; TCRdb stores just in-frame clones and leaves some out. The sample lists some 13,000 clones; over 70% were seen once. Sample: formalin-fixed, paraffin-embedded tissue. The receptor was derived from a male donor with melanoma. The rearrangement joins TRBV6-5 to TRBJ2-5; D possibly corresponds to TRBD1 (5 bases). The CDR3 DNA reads TGTGCCAGCAGTTACGGAGACAGAGTCCAAGAGACCCAGTACTTC. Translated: CASSYGDRVQETQYF.